The T cell receptor (beta chain) under discussion was sequenced for a study of blood T cell repertoires in COVID-19 (dated by TCRdb to the early 2020s). Describing the broader study: Collaborator samples came from the United States, Italy and Spain and covered acute and convalescent phases of COVID-19. The material from the prospective study consisted of cDNA or gDNA derived from T cells, B-cell-depleted T cells, or PBMCs. Deeply sampled blood TCRbeta repertoires from subjects exposed to, actively infected with, or recovered from COVID-19 were included in the dataset. The repertoires were released in a freely available public database meant as a resource for research on the immune response to SARS-CoV-2. Samples came from the ongoing ImmuneRACE study (first 160 participants) plus 1,254 subjects from 6 global collaborators. A de-identified subject ID, COVID-19 status, age in years and sex were almost always included in the sample metadata. HLA class I and class II types, where available, came from metadata supplied by the sample provider rather than from assay-based typing. Broader findings and caveats from the paper: The quantity of clinical and demographic metadata differed by source and by participant and was supplied without curation.

The collaborating institutions used their own protocols to collect whole blood in K2EDTA tubes. For TCRbeta analysis, collaborator samples were shipped as frozen whole blood, as isolated PBMCs, or as DNA extracted from either sample type. Its CDR3 holds 15 amino acids, cysteine through phenylalanine. Of all the DNA, just the CDR3 is kept, 45 bases in frame from base 1. Trimmed from V: 4 bases; trimmed from J: 6 bases; junction bases lacking a gene match: 6. The germline V gene (reference sequence) sets CDR1 to LNHDA and CDR2 to SQIVND. TCRbeta CDR3 regions were amplified from genomic DNA by means of the immunoSEQ Assay, a bias-controlled multiplex PCR. On the authors' methods: Within the assay, amplification of reference gene primers was used to estimate how many nucleated cells each sample contained. To quantify the absolute abundance of each unique TCRbeta CDR3 rearrangement, sequence reads were collapsed and filtered. Productive Simpson clonality was computed per sample as the square root of Simpson's diversity index over productive rearrangements. The table was pulled from immuneACCESS by TCRdb, which kept in-frame rearrangements only. Such tables lose some clones; where checked, under half of the loss comes from unresolved V genes, and the rest has no known cause. V, J and clone size are taken as reported in that table, and D and trimming were inferred from the DNA itself. This sample is represented by more than 200,000 clones; about 85% of them were singletons. In total, the top ten clones hold under 4% of the sample.

There are a few counts of this clone. What antigen it recognizes has not been identified. No base quality values were provided; no much bigger clone lies one nucleotide off. The clonotype was recovered from a man aged 18 to 29 with active or convalescent COVID-19. The sequenced sample was peripheral blood. The chain uses TRBV19 and TRBJ1-4; 9 nucleotides in the junction match TRBD1. The sequenced DNA: TGTGCCAGTAGTACCCAGACAGGGGGTGATGAAAAACTGTTTTTT. It is translated as CASSTQTGGDEKLFF.